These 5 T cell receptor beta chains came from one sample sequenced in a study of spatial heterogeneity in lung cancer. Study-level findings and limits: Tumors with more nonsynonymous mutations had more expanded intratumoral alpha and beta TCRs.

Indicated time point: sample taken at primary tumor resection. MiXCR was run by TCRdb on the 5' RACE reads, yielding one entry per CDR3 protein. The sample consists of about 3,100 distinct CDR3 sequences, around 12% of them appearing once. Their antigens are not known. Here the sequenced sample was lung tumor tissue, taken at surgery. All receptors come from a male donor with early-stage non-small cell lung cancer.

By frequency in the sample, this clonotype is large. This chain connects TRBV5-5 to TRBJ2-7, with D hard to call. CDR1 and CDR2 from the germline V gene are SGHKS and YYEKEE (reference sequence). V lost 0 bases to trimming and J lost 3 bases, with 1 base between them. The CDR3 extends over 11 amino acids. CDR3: CASSLGYEQYF. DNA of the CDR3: TGTGCCAGCAGCTTGGGCTACGAGCAGTACTTC.

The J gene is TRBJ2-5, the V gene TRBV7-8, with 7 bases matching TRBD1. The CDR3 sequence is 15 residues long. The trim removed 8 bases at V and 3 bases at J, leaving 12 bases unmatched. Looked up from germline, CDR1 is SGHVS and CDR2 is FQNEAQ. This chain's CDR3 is CASQGVLAVKETQYF. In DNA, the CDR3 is TGTGCCAGCCAGGGGGTGCTGGCAGTTAAAGAGACCCAGTACTTC. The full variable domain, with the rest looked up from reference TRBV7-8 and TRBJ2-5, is GAGVSQSPRYKVAKRGQDVALRCDPISGHVSLFWYQQALGQGPEFLTYFQNEAQLDKSGLPSDRFFAERPEGSVSTLKIQRTQQEDSAVYLCASQGVLAVKETQYFGPGTRLLVL.

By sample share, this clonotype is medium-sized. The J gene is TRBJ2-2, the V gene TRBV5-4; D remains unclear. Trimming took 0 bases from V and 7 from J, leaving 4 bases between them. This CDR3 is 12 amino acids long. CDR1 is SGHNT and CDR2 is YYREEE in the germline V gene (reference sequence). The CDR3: CASSLEGGELFF. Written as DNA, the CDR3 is TGTGCCAGCAGCTTGGAGGGCGGGGAGCTGTTTTTT. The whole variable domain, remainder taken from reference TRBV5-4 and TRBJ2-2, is ETGVTQSPTHLIKTRGQQVTLRCSSQSGHNTVSWYQQALGQGPQFIFQYYREEENGRGNFPPRFSGLQFPNYSSELNVNALELDDSALYLCASSLEGGELFFGEGSRLTVL.

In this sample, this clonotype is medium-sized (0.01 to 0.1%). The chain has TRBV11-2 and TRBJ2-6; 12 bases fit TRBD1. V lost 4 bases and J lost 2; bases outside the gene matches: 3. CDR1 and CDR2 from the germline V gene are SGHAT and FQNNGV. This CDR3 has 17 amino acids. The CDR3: CASSSRDRGPGANVLTF. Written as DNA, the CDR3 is TGTGCCAGCAGCTCCCGGGACAGGGGGCCTGGGGCCAACGTCCTGACTTTC.

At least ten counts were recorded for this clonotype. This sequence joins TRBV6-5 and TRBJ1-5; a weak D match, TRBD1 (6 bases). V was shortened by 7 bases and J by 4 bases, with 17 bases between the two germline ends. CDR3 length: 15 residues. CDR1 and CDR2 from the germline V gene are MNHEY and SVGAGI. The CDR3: CASNSAGTLNQPQHF. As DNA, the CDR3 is TGTGCCAGCAATTCCGCCGGGACACTGAATCAGCCCCAGCATTTT.